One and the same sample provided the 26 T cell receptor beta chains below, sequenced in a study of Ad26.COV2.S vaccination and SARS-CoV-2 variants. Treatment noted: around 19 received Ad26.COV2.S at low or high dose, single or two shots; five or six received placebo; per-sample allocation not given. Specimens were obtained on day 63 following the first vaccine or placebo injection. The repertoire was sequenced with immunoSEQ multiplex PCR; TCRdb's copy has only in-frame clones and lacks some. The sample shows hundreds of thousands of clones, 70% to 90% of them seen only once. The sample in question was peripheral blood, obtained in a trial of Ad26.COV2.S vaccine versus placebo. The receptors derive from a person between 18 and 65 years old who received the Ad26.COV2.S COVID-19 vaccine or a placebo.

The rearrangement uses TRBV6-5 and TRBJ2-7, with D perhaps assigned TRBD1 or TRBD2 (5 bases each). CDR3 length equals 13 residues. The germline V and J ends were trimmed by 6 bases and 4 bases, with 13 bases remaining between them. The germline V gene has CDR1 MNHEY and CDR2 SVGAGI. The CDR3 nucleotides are TGTGCCAGCAGGAGGGGTTCGTCGTACGAGCAGTACTTC. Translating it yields CASRRGSSYEQYF.

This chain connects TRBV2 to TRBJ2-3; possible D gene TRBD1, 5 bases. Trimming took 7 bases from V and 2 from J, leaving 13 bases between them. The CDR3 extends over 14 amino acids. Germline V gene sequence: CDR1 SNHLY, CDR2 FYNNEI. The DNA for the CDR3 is TGTGCCAGCAATAAGGACACGTCCACAGATACGCAGTATTTT. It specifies CASNKDTSTDTQYF.

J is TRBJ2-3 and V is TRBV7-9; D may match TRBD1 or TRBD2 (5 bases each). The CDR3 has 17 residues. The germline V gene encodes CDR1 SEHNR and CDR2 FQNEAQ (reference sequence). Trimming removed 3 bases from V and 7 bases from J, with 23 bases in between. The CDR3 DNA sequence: TGTGCCAGCAGCTTCTCTTCATGGGACCTCGTAGGAAATACGCAGTATTTT. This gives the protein CASSFSSWDLVGNTQYF.

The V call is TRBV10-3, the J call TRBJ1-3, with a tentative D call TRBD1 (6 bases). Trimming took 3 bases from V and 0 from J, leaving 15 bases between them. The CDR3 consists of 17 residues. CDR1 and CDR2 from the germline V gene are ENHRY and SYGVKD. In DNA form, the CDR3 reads TGTGCCATCAGTGACCAGATAAACAGGGTCTCTGGAAACACCATATATTTT. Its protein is CAISDQINRVSGNTIYF.

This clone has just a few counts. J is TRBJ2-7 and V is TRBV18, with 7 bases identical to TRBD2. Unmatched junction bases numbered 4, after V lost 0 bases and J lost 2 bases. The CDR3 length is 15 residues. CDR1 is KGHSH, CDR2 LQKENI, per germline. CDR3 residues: CASSPPGGGAYEQYF. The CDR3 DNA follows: TGTGCCAGCTCACCACCGGGGGGAGGGGCCTACGAGCAGTACTTC.

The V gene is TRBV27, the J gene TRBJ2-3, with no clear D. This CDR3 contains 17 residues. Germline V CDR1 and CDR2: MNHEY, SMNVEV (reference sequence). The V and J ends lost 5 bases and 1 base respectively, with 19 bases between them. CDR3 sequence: CASSVSALRLGTDTQYF. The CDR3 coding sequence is TGTGCCAGCAGTGTGAGCGCCCTCCGATTGGGCACAGATACGCAGTATTTT.

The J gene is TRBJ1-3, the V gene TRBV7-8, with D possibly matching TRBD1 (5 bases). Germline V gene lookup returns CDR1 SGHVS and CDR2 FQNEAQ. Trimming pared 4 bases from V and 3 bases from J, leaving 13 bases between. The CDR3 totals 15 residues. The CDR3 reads CASSSQGLVGNTIYF. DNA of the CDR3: TGTGCCAGCAGCTCCCAGGGTTTAGTTGGAAACACCATATATTTT.

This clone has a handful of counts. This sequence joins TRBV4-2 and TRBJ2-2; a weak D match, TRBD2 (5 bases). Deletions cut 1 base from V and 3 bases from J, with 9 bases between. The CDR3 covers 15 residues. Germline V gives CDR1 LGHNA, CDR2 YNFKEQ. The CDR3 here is CASSQVAMDTGELFF. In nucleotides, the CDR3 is TGTGCCAGCAGCCAAGTAGCGATGGACACCGGGGAGCTGTTTTTT.

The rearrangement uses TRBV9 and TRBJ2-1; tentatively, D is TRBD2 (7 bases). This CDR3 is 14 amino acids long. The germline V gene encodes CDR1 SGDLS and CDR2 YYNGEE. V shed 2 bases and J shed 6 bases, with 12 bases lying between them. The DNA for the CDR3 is TGTGCCAGCAGCGTTGGGGGGGCCCTCAATGAGCAGTTCTTC. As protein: CASSVGGALNEQFF.

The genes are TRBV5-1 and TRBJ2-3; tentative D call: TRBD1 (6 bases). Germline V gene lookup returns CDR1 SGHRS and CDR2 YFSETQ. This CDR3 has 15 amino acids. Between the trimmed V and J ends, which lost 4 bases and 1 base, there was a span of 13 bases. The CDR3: CASSEGQPGTDTQYF. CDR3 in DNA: TGCGCCAGCAGCGAAGGACAGCCGGGCACAGATACGCAGTATTTT.

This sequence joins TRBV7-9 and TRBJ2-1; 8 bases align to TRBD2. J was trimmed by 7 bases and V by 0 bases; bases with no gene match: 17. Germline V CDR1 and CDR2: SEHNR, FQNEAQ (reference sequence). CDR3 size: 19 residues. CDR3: CASSLAAQDTGTRGNEQFF. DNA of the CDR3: TGTGCCAGCAGCTTAGCAGCACAGGATACCGGGACTAGGGGGAATGAGCAGTTCTTC.

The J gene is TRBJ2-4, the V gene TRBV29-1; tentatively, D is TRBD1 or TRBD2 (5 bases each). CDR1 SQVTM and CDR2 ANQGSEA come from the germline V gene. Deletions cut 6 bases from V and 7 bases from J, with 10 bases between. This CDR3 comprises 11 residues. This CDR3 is CSVAEGNIQYF. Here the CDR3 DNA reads TGCAGCGTGGCTGAGGGGAACATTCAGTACTTC.

In DNA form, the CDR3 reads TGCGCCAGCAGCTTGCCCCAAGATACGCAGTATTTT. Translation: CASSLPQDTQYF. V usage is TRBV5-1 and J usage is TRBJ2-3; D is undetermined. This CDR3 comprises 12 residues. The V gene's germline CDR1 is SGHRS and CDR2 YFSETQ. With 1 base removed from V and 5 bases from J, the gap between germline ends came to 5 bases.

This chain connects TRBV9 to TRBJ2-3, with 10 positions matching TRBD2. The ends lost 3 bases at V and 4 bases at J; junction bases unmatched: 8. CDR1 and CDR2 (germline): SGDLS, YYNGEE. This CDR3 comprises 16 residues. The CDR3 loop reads CASSARVAGGADTQYF. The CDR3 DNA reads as TGTGCCAGCAGCGCCCGGGTAGCGGGGGGCGCAGATACGCAGTATTTT.

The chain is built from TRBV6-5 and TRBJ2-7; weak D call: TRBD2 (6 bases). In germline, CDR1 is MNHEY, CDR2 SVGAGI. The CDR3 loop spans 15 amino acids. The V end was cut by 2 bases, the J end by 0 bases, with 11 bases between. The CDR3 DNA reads TGTGCCAGCAGTTACAACGGGGGTACCTCCTACGAGCAGTACTTC. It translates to CASSYNGGTSYEQYF.

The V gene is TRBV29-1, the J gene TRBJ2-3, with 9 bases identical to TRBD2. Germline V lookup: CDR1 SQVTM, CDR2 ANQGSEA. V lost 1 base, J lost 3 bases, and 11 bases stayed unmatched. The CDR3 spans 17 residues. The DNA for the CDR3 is TGCAGCGTTGAAGTTTGGCGGGGGGGCCTGGGTACAGATACGCAGTATTTT. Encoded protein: CSVEVWRGGLGTDTQYF.

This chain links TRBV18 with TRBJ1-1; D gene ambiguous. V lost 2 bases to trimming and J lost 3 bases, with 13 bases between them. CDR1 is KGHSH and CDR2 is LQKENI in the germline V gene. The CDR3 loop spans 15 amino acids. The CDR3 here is CASSPRYSGDTEAFF. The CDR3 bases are TGTGCCAGCTCACCAAGGTATAGCGGGGACACTGAAGCTTTCTTT. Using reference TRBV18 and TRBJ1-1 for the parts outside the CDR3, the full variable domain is NAGVMQNPRHLVRRRGQEARLRCSPMKGHSHVYWYRQLPEEGLKFMVYLQKENIIDESGMPKERFSAEFPKEGPSILRIQQVVRGDSAAYFCASSPRYSGDTEAFFGQGTRLTVV.

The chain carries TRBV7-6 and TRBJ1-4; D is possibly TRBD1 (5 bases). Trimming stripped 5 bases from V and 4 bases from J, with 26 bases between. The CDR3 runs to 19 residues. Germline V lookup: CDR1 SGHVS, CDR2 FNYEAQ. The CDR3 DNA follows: TGTGCCAGCAGCCTCAGGTCGGTGGTTGGGGGACCGAGTAATGAAAAACTGTTTTTT. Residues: CASSLRSVVGGPSNEKLFF.

The DNA of the CDR3 is TGTGCCAGCAGCTTGAAGGGCAGGCACAATGAGCAGTTCTTC. It is translated as CASSLKGRHNEQFF. J is TRBJ2-1 and V is TRBV5-6; unclear D gene. The CDR3 sequence is 14 residues long. Trimming took 1 base from V and 5 from J, leaving 10 bases between them. Germline CDR1 SGHDT, CDR2 YYEEEE.

The CDR3 sequence is CASSQWGRGDTEAFF. The CDR3, as DNA: TGTGCCAGCAGCCAATGGGGGCGGGGCGACACTGAAGCTTTCTTT. The chain uses TRBV16 and TRBJ1-1, with D tentatively TRBD1 (6 bases). The CDR3 contains 15 residues. The germline V gene has CDR1 KGHSY and CDR2 FQNENV. V was shortened by 1 base and J by 3 bases, with 12 bases between the two germline ends.

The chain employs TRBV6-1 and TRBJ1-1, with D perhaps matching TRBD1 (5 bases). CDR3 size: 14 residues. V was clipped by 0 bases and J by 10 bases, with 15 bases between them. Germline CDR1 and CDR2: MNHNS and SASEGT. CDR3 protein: CASSEAGSTGAAFF. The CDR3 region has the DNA TGTGCCAGCAGTGAAGCAGGCAGTACTGGGGCAGCTTTCTTT.

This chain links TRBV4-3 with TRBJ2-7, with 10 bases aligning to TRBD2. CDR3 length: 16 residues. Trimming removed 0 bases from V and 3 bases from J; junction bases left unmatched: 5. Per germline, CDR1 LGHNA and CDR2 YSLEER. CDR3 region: CASSQDRLAGYYEQYF. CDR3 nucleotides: TGCGCCAGCAGCCAAGATCGACTAGCGGGCTACTACGAGCAGTACTTC.

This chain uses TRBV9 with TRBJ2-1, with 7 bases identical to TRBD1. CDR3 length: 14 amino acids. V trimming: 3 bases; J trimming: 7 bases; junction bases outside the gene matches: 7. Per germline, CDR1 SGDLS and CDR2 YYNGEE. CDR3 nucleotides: TGTGCCAGCAGCGAACGACAGGGTTGGAATGAGCAGTTCTTC. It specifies CASSERQGWNEQFF. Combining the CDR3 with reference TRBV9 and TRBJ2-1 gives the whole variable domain DSGVTQTPKHLITATGQRVTLRCSPRSGDLSVYWYQQSLDQGLQFLIQYYNGEERAKGNILERFSAQQFPDLHSELNLSSLELGDSALYFCASSERQGWNEQFFGPGTRLTVL.

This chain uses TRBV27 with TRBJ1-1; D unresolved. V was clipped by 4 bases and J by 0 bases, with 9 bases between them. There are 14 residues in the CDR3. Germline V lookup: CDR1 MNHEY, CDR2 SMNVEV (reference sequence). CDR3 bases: TGTGCCAGCAGTTCTCCTTCTATGAACACTGAAGCTTTCTTT. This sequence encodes CASSSPSMNTEAFF.

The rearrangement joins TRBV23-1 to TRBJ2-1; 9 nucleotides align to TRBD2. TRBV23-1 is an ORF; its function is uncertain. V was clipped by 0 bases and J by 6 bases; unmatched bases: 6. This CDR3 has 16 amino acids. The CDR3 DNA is TGCGCCAGCAGTCAATCTTGGCGGGGGGGTTCCAATGAGCAGTTCTTC. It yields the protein CASSQSWRGGSNEQFF.

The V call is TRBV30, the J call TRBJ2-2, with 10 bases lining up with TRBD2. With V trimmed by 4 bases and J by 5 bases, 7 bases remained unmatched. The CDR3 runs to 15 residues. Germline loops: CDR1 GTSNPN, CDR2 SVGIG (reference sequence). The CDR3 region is CAWNLAGVRTGELFF. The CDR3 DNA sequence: TGTGCCTGGAACCTAGCGGGAGTTCGAACCGGGGAGCTGTTTTTT.